The text below deals with one T cell receptor (beta chain). The data originate from a study of blood T cell repertoires in COVID-19. V lost 11 bases, J lost 2 bases, and 11 bases stayed unmatched. This CDR3 has 14 residues. Germline V gene data show CDR1 as MNHEY and CDR2 as SVGAGI. Measured with immunoSEQ multiplex PCR; TCRdb has only the in-frame clones, and not every one. This sample has over 35,000 clones, with around four fifths found just once. The chain joins TRBV6-5 to TRBJ2-5; 7 nucleotides line up with TRBD2. The sequencing sample was made of peripheral blood. The TCR originated in a human donor in a cohort sampled during active COVID-19. DNA for the CDR3: TGTGCCTCACGAGTGGGGGGGTTACAAGAGACCCAGTACTTC. Amino acids: CASRVGGLQETQYF.